This entry lists 27 T cell receptor beta chains sequenced from one sample in a study of blood T cell repertoires in COVID-19. TCRdb's table, derived via immunoSEQ multiplex PCR, lists solely in-frame clones and lacks some. The top ten clones hold 4.5% to 5% of a sample with 200,000 to 250,000 clones, around four fifths of them seen once. The sample was PBMCs or T cells enriched from blood (not recorded which). These receptors all stem from a woman aged 50 to 60 who had been exposed to COVID-19.

This rearrangement joins TRBV7-2 to TRBJ2-3, with TRBD1 matching 9 bases. The CDR3 runs 14 residues. Germline CDR1 and CDR2: SGHTA and FQGNSA. With V trimmed by 1 base and J by 5 bases, 1 base remained unmatched. The CDR3 bases are TGTGCCAGCAGCTTAGACAGGGGGCGAGATACGCAGTATTTT. Translated, it gives CASSLDRGRDTQYF.

The chain employs TRBV3-1 (or the pseudogene TRBV3-2) and TRBJ2-1; 10 bases agree with TRBD2. From germline, CDR1 is LGHDT and CDR2 YNNKEL (reference sequence). V was clipped by 4 bases and J by 9 bases; unmatched bases: 21. The CDR3 has 19 amino acids. The CDR3: CASSLVHPLAGGVEGEQFF. The CDR3 region has the DNA TGTGCCAGCAGCCTTGTGCACCCATTAGCGGGGGGCGTTGAGGGTGAGCAGTTCTTC.

This clone was observed a single time. The chain recombines TRBV24-1 with TRBJ2-3; TRBD1 matches at 9 bases. With V trimmed by 3 bases and J by 3 bases, 9 bases remained unmatched. Germline V gene lookup returns CDR1 KGHDR and CDR2 SFDVKD. This CDR3 is 17 amino acids long. CDR3 bases: TGTGCCACCAGTGATGCCGAACCGGGACAGGGAACAGATACGCAGTATTTT. Translated, it gives CATSDAEPGQGTDTQYF.

The CDR3 sequence: CAWSIGGRYEQYF. The CDR3 coding sequence is TGTGCCTGGAGTATAGGGGGTAGGTACGAGCAGTACTTC. The chain carries TRBV30 and TRBJ2-7; D is perhaps TRBD1 (6 bases). Germline V gene data show CDR1 as GTSNPN and CDR2 as SVGIG (reference sequence). CDR3 length: 13 amino acids. Trimming cost V 2 bases and J 4 bases, with 12 bases left between them. The variable domain in full, completed from reference TRBV30 and TRBJ2-7, reads SQTIHQWPATLVQPVGSPLSLECTVEGTSNPNLYWYRQAAGRGLQLLFYSVGIGQISSEVPQNLSASRPQDRQFILSSKKLLLSDSGFYLCAWSIGGRYEQYFGPGTRLTVT.

Details on this clone: At one boundary the junction diverges from the germline segment, which might be a read error. This sample also contains other DNA sequences that code for the same CDR3. The chain combines TRBV3-1 (or the pseudogene TRBV3-2) with TRBJ1-4; D is ambiguous. Germline CDR1 reads LGHDT; CDR2 reads YNNKEL (reference sequence). This CDR3 contains 13 residues. CDR3 DNA: TGTGCTAGCAGCCAACGATCGGGTGAAAAACTGTTTTTT. It codes for CASSQRSGEKLFF.

The V and J genes are TRBV14 and TRBJ1-1; the D gene is possibly TRBD1 (6 bases). V was pared by 4 bases and J by 1 base, with 13 bases between. From germline, CDR1 is SGHDN and CDR2 FVKESK. This CDR3 is 15 amino acids long. CDR3 sequence reads: CASSPQTGKNTEAFF. In DNA, the CDR3 is TGTGCCAGCAGCCCGCAGACAGGAAAGAACACTGAAGCTTTCTTT.

This sequence joins TRBV11-3 and TRBJ2-3, with 7 bases identical to TRBD2. Looked up from germline, CDR1 is SGHNT and CDR2 is YENEEA. Trimming took 5 bases from V and 6 from J; bases not matched to a gene: 14. The CDR3 has 16 residues. The CDR3 coding sequence is TGTGCCAGCAGCCCTAGCGGCGGGACGGGGGAGGATACGCAGTATTTT. It yields the protein CASSPSGGTGEDTQYF. Variable domain in full (rest from reference TRBV11-3 and TRBJ2-3): EAGVVQSPRYKIIEKKQPVAFWCNPISGHNTLYWYLQNLGQGPELLIRYENEEAVDDSQLPKDRFSAERLKGVDSTLKIQPAELGDSAVYLCASSPSGGTGEDTQYFGPGTRLTVL.

The chain is built from TRBV20-1 and TRBJ2-3, with 7 bases identical to TRBD2. The CDR3 is 16 residues long. With V trimmed by 3 bases and J by 4 bases, 13 bases remained unmatched. The germline CDR1 and CDR2 sequences are DFQATT and SNEGSKA (reference sequence). Here the CDR3 reads CSASVGRRGRSDTQYF. The CDR3 region has the DNA TGCAGTGCTAGTGTTGGTCGGCGGGGGAGGTCAGATACGCAGTATTTT.

This chain links TRBV24-1 with TRBJ2-5; possibly TRBD1 for D (5 bases). The CDR3 extends over 13 amino acids. V lost 3 bases and J 2 bases, leaving 6 bases between the germline ends. Germline lookup yields CDR1 KGHDR and CDR2 SFDVKD. CDR3 bases: TGTGCCACCAGTGATCAGGGACAAGAGACCCAGTACTTC. This encodes CATSDQGQETQYF.

The chain couples TRBV27 to TRBJ1-2, with 12 bases identical to TRBD1. The germline CDR1 and CDR2 sequences are MNHEY and SMNVEV (reference sequence). Trimming removed 5 bases from V and 8 bases from J; junction bases left unmatched: 6. This CDR3 comprises 14 residues. The CDR3, as DNA: TGTGCCAGCAGTGGGACAGGGGGCTTTTCGGGCTACACCTTC. Translation: CASSGTGGFSGYTF.

This clone has a handful of counts. The V gene is TRBV4-1, the J gene TRBJ1-6; D remains unclear. V was trimmed by 0 bases and J by 9 bases, leaving 15 bases between them. The CDR3 is 16 amino acids. CDR1 is MGHRA, CDR2 YSYEKL, per germline. This chain's CDR3 is CASSQDEGGFGSPLHF. Here the CDR3 DNA reads TGCGCCAGCAGCCAAGATGAGGGAGGGTTTGGTTCACCCCTCCACTTT.

The chain employs TRBV19 and TRBJ2-7, with D maybe TRBD2 (5 bases). V was shortened by 5 bases and J by 3 bases, with 11 bases between the two germline ends. Germline V gene sequence: CDR1 LNHDA, CDR2 SQIVND (reference sequence). There are 13 residues in the CDR3. CDR3 sequence: CASSDGRGYEQYF. Here the CDR3 DNA reads TGTGCCAGTAGTGACGGACGGGGCTACGAGCAGTACTTC.

The V call is TRBV6-5, the J call TRBJ2-5; 8 nucleotides match TRBD2. With 6 bases clipped from V and 3 bases from J, the junction kept 6 bases outside the gene matches. Germline CDR1 and CDR2: MNHEY and SVGAGI. CDR3 length: 14 amino acids. CDR3 coding DNA: TGTGCCAGCAGCCCGGGGGGGTGGAAAGAGACCCAGTACTTC. It specifies CASSPGGWKETQYF.

This chain links TRBV7-9 with TRBJ2-5; 10 bases align to TRBD1. This CDR3 has 15 residues. Trimming removed 7 bases from V and 7 bases from J; junction bases left unmatched: 12. Germline lookup yields CDR1 SEHNR and CDR2 FQNEAQ (reference sequence). This CDR3 reads CASIRQGADSGTQYF. The CDR3 DNA reads as TGTGCCAGCATCCGACAGGGGGCTGACAGCGGGACCCAGTACTTC. Variable domain in full (rest from reference TRBV7-9 and TRBJ2-5): DTGVSQNPRHKITKRGQNVTFRCDPISEHNRLYWYRQTLGQGPEFLTYFQNEAQLEKSRLLSDRFSAERPKGSFSTLEIQRTEQGDSAMYLCASIRQGADSGTQYFGPGTRLLVL.

The V and J genes are TRBV2 and TRBJ2-1; TRBD2 matches 8 bases. The CDR3 totals 17 residues. V gave up 2 bases and J gave up 5 bases; unmatched junction bases: 11. Germline values: CDR1 SNHLY, CDR2 FYNNEI. The DNA for the CDR3 is TGTGCCAGCAGTGAAAGCCGGACTAGCCGGAGGGACAATGAGCAGTTCTTC. This sequence encodes CASSESRTSRRDNEQFF.

V usage is TRBV10-3 and J usage is TRBJ1-2; TRBD1 agrees at 7 bases. From germline, CDR1 is ENHRY and CDR2 SYGVKD. V dropped 3 bases and J dropped 4; count of bases not matched to a gene: 5. CDR3 length equals 14 residues. CDR3 sequence reads: CAISEQGKGYGYTF. The CDR3 DNA reads as TGTGCCATCAGTGAACAGGGGAAGGGCTATGGCTACACCTTC.

This chain links TRBV9 with TRBJ1-2; 9 bases are a match to TRBD1. The germline V gene encodes CDR1 SGDLS and CDR2 YYNGEE. V lost 4 bases and J lost 5; bases outside the gene matches: 12. The CDR3 runs to 16 residues. This CDR3 reads CASSPRDREGPYGYTF. In nucleotides, the CDR3 is TGTGCCAGCAGCCCTCGGGACAGGGAAGGGCCTTATGGCTACACCTTC.

The V and J genes are TRBV7-8 and TRBJ2-3, with 9 bases matching TRBD1. CDR1 and CDR2 (germline): SGHVS, FQNEAQ. The CDR3 extends over 13 amino acids. V gave up 5 bases and J gave up 11 bases; unmatched junction bases: 8. CDR3 amino acids: CASSLPRQGEQYF. The CDR3 DNA sequence: TGTGCCAGCAGCCTACCTCGACAGGGGGAGCAGTATTTT.

The J gene is TRBJ1-5, the V gene TRBV19; D ambiguous. Germline assignment: CDR1 LNHDA and CDR2 SQIVND (reference sequence). The CDR3 consists of 15 residues. Trimming stripped 0 bases from V and 4 bases from J, with 10 bases between. The CDR3 spells CASSIDSRGNQPQHF. The DNA of the CDR3 is TGTGCCAGTAGTATAGATAGTCGGGGTAATCAGCCCCAGCATTTT.

This clone was detected only once. The V and J genes are TRBV27 and TRBJ2-3; tentatively, D is TRBD2 (5 bases). Germline V gives CDR1 MNHEY, CDR2 SMNVEV (reference sequence). Trimming removed 5 bases from V and 5 bases from J, with 14 bases in between. The CDR3 has 14 amino acids. The CDR3 protein is CASSPGRSGDTQYF. CDR3 bases: TGTGCCAGCAGTCCAGGTCGGAGCGGAGATACGCAGTATTTT.

The CDR3 loop reads CASSPARGSRDEQFF. The CDR3 DNA reads as TGTGCCAGCAGTCCCGCAAGGGGGTCCCGAGATGAGCAGTTCTTC. V and J are TRBV7-2 and TRBJ2-1, with a possible D match to TRBD1 (6 bases). This CDR3 is 15 amino acids long. Germline V gives CDR1 SGHTA, CDR2 FQGNSA. The V and J ends lost 6 bases and 8 bases respectively, with 20 bases between them.

The chain uses TRBV5-1 and TRBJ2-5, with 10 positions matching TRBD1. The germline V gene has CDR1 SGHRS and CDR2 YFSETQ. The CDR3 has 15 residues. V lost 2 bases, J lost 5 bases, and 6 bases stayed unmatched. The CDR3 nucleotides are TGCGCCAGCAGCTTTGGACAGGGGGTTTCGGAGACCCAGTACTTC. Translated, it gives CASSFGQGVSETQYF.

CDR3 sequence reads: CASGLELSRGNQPQHF. The CDR3 DNA reads TGTGCTAGTGGTTTAGAGTTATCAAGGGGTAATCAGCCCCAGCATTTT. The chain has TRBV12-5 and TRBJ1-5, with a weak D call TRBD1 (5 bases). From germline, CDR1 is LGHNT and CDR2 FRNRAP. V lost 3 bases, J lost 4 bases, and 16 bases lay in between. CDR3 size: 16 residues.

The V gene is TRBV29-1, the J gene TRBJ1-4; 7 bases align to TRBD1. The CDR3 consists of 13 residues. The trim removed 6 bases at V and 8 bases at J, leaving 9 bases unmatched. CDR1 SQVTM and CDR2 ANQGSEA come from the germline V gene. For the CDR3, the DNA is TGCAGCGTGGGGGAAGGGGGCAGGGAAAAACTGTTTTTT. Translation gives CSVGEGGREKLFF.

This clone was seen a single time. V is TRBV3-1 (or the pseudogene TRBV3-2) and J is TRBJ1-4; D call uncertain. CDR1 is LGHDT and CDR2 is YNNKEL in the germline V gene (reference sequence). V shed 4 bases and J shed 12 bases, with 18 bases lying between them. CDR3 size: 14 residues. CDR3 sequence (DNA): TGTGCCAGCAGCCGCCGTGAGACTTCCTACGAACTGTTTTTT. It translates to CASSRRETSYELFF.

This chain connects TRBV19 to TRBJ2-7, with 11 bases aligning to TRBD1. Per the germline V gene, CDR1 is LNHDA and CDR2 is SQIVND (reference sequence). Trimming cost V 3 bases and J 5 bases; bases outside gene matches: 9. This CDR3 has 16 amino acids. Here the CDR3 reads CASSMGTGGSFDEQYF. In nucleotides, the CDR3 is TGTGCCAGTAGTATGGGGACAGGGGGATCTTTCGACGAGCAGTACTTC.

The chain uses TRBV7-2 and TRBJ1-3; D unresolved. This CDR3 region has 14 residues. V was trimmed by 3 bases and J by 3 bases, leaving 9 bases between them. Germline CDR1 is SGHTA and CDR2 is FQGNSA. The CDR3 DNA sequence: TGTGCCAGCAGCTTTGGCGGGTTTGGAAACACCATATATTTT. Its translation is CASSFGGFGNTIYF.